One T cell receptor (beta chain) is described in this entry. TCRdb passed the RT-PCR reads through MiXCR, listing each CDR3 protein once. The sample carries fewer than 800,000 distinct CDR3 sequences, over 12% recorded once. The CDR3 is 16 residues long. Per the germline V gene, CDR1 is SGHTA and CDR2 is FQGTGA. The V end lost 1 base, the J end lost 2 bases, and 12 bases lay between the germline ends. Sequencing input: memory CD4+ T cells from blood. This chain links TRBV7-3 with TRBJ1-3; no clear D gene. This TCR was sampled from a female donor in good health, serving as a healthy control. CDR3 sequence (DNA): TGTGCCAGCAGCTTAAGTAGCGGGGTAACTGGAAACACCATATATTTT. Amino acid sequence: CASSLSSGVTGNTIYF.